One sample yielded the 27 T cell receptor beta chains listed below, sequenced in a study of shared clonotypes between healthy human individuals. TCRdb's table, derived via immunoSEQ multiplex PCR, lists solely in-frame clones and lacks some. This table holds 2 million to 2.5 million clones, roughly 93% found once. The sequenced material came from naive CD4+ T cells from PBMCs. The sample's subset: CD45RA+ positively selected. Every receptor here comes from a man between 18 and 29 years old in good health. Some clones in this sample may be carry-over from other donors' samples.

A word on this clone: Other DNA sequences within the sample encode an identical CDR3. The chain joins TRBV30 to TRBJ1-1; unclear D gene. The germline gives CDR1 GTSNPN, CDR2 SVGIG (reference sequence). The CDR3 consists of 13 residues. V was pared by 1 base and J by 0 bases, with 6 bases between. The CDR3 here is CAWSGRMNTEAFF. The CDR3 DNA is TGTGCCTGGAGTGGGCGAATGAACACTGAAGCTTTCTTT.

About this clone itself: Other DNA sequences of this sample code for an identical CDR3. The chain has TRBV28 and TRBJ1-6; D ambiguous. Germline V gene lookup returns CDR1 MDHEN and CDR2 SYDVKM. V was cut by 5 bases and J by 7 bases, with 3 bases left in between. The CDR3 extends over 11 amino acids. The CDR3 is CASSQNSPLHF. The CDR3 region has the DNA TGTGCCAGCAGTCAAAATTCACCCCTCCACTTT. Full variable domain (remainder filled in from reference TRBV28 and TRBJ1-6): DVKVTQSSRYLVKRTGEKVFLECVQDMDHENMFWYRQDPGLGLRLIYFSYDVKMKEKGDIPEGYSVSREKKERFSLILESASTNQTSMYLCASSQNSPLHFGNGTRLTVT.

This chain joins TRBV30 and TRBJ1-4; 8 nucleotides line up with TRBD1. V shed 3 bases, J shed 7 bases, and the junction held 4 bases outside the gene matches. CDR3 length: 13 residues. From germline, CDR1 is GTSNPN and CDR2 SVGIG (reference sequence). In DNA form, the CDR3 reads TGTGCCTGGAGACGTACAGGGGGTGAAAAACTGTTTTTT. Its protein is CAWRRTGGEKLFF. Full variable domain (missing parts from reference TRBV30 and TRBJ1-4): SQTIHQWPATLVQPVGSPLSLECTVEGTSNPNLYWYRQAAGRGLQLLFYSVGIGQISSEVPQNLSASRPQDRQFILSSKKLLLSDSGFYLCAWRRTGGEKLFFGSGTQLSVL.

This chain uses TRBV28 with TRBJ2-2; possibly TRBD1 for D (7 bases). CDR1 is MDHEN and CDR2 is SYDVKM in the germline V gene. Trimming removed 5 bases at V and 7 bases at J, with 14 bases between. This CDR3 is built from 14 residues. The CDR3 here is CASSRQGGGGELFF. CDR3 bases: TGTGCCAGCAGTAGACAGGGAGGTGGCGGGGAGCTGTTTTTT.

The chain carries TRBV10-3 and TRBJ2-7; 11 positions match TRBD2. From germline, CDR1 is ENHRY and CDR2 SYGVKD. CDR3 length: 15 residues. V gave up 3 bases and J gave up 4 bases; unmatched junction bases: 5. This chain's CDR3 is CAISDPPSGGYEQYF. In nucleotides, the CDR3 is TGTGCCATCAGTGATCCCCCTAGCGGGGGGTACGAGCAGTACTTC.

The chain employs TRBV5-1 and TRBJ2-3, with D possibly called TRBD1 or TRBD2 (5 bases each). V shed 4 bases and J shed 5 bases, with 11 bases lying between them. Germline loops: CDR1 SGHRS, CDR2 YFSETQ. The CDR3 spans 13 residues. The DNA of the CDR3 is TGCGCCAGCAGCAGGGACGTGGGAGATACGCAGTATTTT. Encoded protein: CASSRDVGDTQYF.

The chain has TRBV28 and TRBJ2-4; D is ambiguous. The CDR3 covers 14 residues. Trimming took 2 bases from V and 2 from J, leaving 7 bases between them. From germline, CDR1 is MDHEN and CDR2 SYDVKM. For the CDR3, the DNA is TGTGCCAGCAGTTTAGTCGGAACCAAAAACATTCAGTACTTC. Translation gives CASSLVGTKNIQYF. Using reference TRBV28 and TRBJ2-4 for the parts outside the CDR3, the full variable domain is DVKVTQSSRYLVKRTGEKVFLECVQDMDHENMFWYRQDPGLGLRLIYFSYDVKMKEKGDIPEGYSVSREKKERFSLILESASTNQTSMYLCASSLVGTKNIQYFGAGTRLSVL.

The rearrangement joins TRBV28 to TRBJ1-2; the D gene is possibly TRBD1 (5 bases). V dropped 5 bases and J dropped 3 bases, with 16 bases sitting between them. The CDR3 is 15 amino acids. Germline-derived CDR1 and CDR2 are MDHEN and SYDVKM. CDR3 nucleotide sequence: TGTGCCAGCAGTAACCTGGGCAGGGTGGACTATGGCTACACCTTC. This codes for CASSNLGRVDYGYTF.

V and J are TRBV7-3 and TRBJ2-2, with D perhaps TRBD1 (5 bases). The CDR3 runs to 16 residues. The ends were cut back, 2 bases at V and 4 bases at J, with 14 bases in the middle. Germline values: CDR1 SGHTA, CDR2 FQGTGA. The CDR3 DNA reads TGTGCCAGCAGCTTAGGTCAGGGTATGCTCACCGGGGAGCTGTTTTTT. This codes for CASSLGQGMLTGELFF.

The chain combines TRBV5-1 with TRBJ1-2; D is uncertain. The germline V gene encodes CDR1 SGHRS and CDR2 YFSETQ. Trimming removed 0 bases from V and 4 bases from J, with 13 bases in between. The CDR3 covers 15 residues. In DNA form, the CDR3 reads TGCGCCAGCAGCTTGGACGTCAGTACTAGCTATGGCTACACCTTC. Protein: CASSLDVSTSYGYTF.

The rearrangement joins TRBV29-1 to TRBJ2-5; 11 bases align to TRBD2. CDR3 length: 13 residues. V was clipped by 6 bases and J by 4 bases; unmatched bases: 4. Germline lookup yields CDR1 SQVTM and CDR2 ANQGSEA. CDR3 coding DNA: TGCAGCGTGAAGGGACTAGCGGTAGAGACCCAGTACTTC. Translation: CSVKGLAVETQYF.

The rearrangement joins TRBV28 to TRBJ1-2; no reliable D call. Looked up from germline, CDR1 is MDHEN and CDR2 is SYDVKM. The CDR3 is 13 amino acids. V lost 7 bases and J 0 bases, leaving 9 bases between the germline ends. The DNA of the CDR3 is TGTGCCAGCATCTCCGGGTCTAACTATGGCTACACCTTC. It codes for CASISGSNYGYTF.

To note about this clone: Other DNA sequences in this sample translate to the same CDR3. This chain connects TRBV2 to TRBJ2-7; 10 bases match TRBD1. Per the germline V gene, CDR1 is SNHLY and CDR2 is FYNNEI. V gave up 5 bases and J gave up 2 bases; unmatched junction bases: 3. This CDR3 comprises 14 residues. CDR3 loop: CASSPGQGTYEQYF. CDR3 DNA: TGTGCCAGCAGTCCGGGACAGGGGACCTACGAGCAGTACTTC.

The chain couples TRBV19 to TRBJ2-5, with 8 bases aligning to TRBD2. CDR3 length: 15 amino acids. Germline CDR1 reads LNHDA; CDR2 reads SQIVND (reference sequence). With 1 base clipped from V and 14 bases from J, the junction kept 15 bases outside the gene matches. The CDR3 bases are TGTGCCAGTAGTATAGTCTCTAGCGGGCCTGTGGTTCAATACTTC. It specifies CASSIVSSGPVVQYF.

This chain uses TRBV27 with TRBJ1-5, with D possibly TRBD1 on 5 matching bases. Germline values: CDR1 MNHEY, CDR2 SMNVEV (reference sequence). The V end lost 5 bases, the J end lost 4 bases, and 15 bases lay between the germline ends. The CDR3 is made up of 15 amino acids. The CDR3 nucleotides read TGTGCCAGCAGTCCCGCAGGGTTGGATAATCAGCCCCAGCATTTT. As protein: CASSPAGLDNQPQHF.

This chain uses TRBV5-5 with TRBJ2-7; the D is unclear. Germline V gene lookup returns CDR1 SGHKS and CDR2 YYEKEE (reference sequence). V was shortened by 4 bases and J by 1 base, with 12 bases between the two germline ends. CDR3 size: 14 residues. The CDR3 is CASSHRTPSYEQYF. In DNA, the CDR3 is TGTGCCAGCAGCCATCGGACGCCATCCTACGAGCAGTACTTC.

CDR3 protein: CSVEDFQGAANEQFF. In DNA, the CDR3 is TGCAGCGTTGAAGATTTTCAGGGGGCAGCCAATGAGCAGTTCTTC. The V and J genes are TRBV29-1 and TRBJ2-1; the match to TRBD1 covers 8 bases. Trimming cost V 0 bases and J 6 bases; bases outside gene matches: 7. The CDR3 spans 15 residues. CDR1 SQVTM and CDR2 ANQGSEA come from the germline V gene.

The chain joins TRBV5-6 to TRBJ2-5, with TRBD1 matching over 9 bases. With 0 bases clipped from V and 3 bases from J, the junction kept 9 bases outside the gene matches. Germline CDR1 and CDR2: SGHDT and YYEEEE. This CDR3 comprises 17 residues. The CDR3 DNA is TGTGCCAGCAGCTTGGAGGGACAGGGATCTTCTAAAGAGACCCAGTACTTC. Translation: CASSLEGQGSSKETQYF.

Concerning this clone itself: Other nucleotide sequences in the sample specify the same CDR3. This chain joins TRBV5-1 and TRBJ2-1, with 7 bases aligning to TRBD1. The CDR3 is 14 residues long. Unmatched junction bases numbered 6, after V lost 5 bases and J lost 4 bases. The germline V gene encodes CDR1 SGHRS and CDR2 YFSETQ. The CDR3 loop is CASSGGQEYNEQFF. The CDR3 DNA follows: TGCGCCAGCAGTGGCGGACAGGAGTACAATGAGCAGTTCTTC.

The rearrangement uses TRBV7-9 and TRBJ2-5; D is tentatively TRBD1 or TRBD2 (5 bases each). CDR3 size: 15 residues. V was trimmed by 5 bases and J by 2 bases, leaving 15 bases between them. Germline V gene data show CDR1 as SEHNR and CDR2 as FQNEAQ (reference sequence). CDR3: CASSHQEGSQETQYF. CDR3 sequence (DNA): TGTGCCAGCAGCCATCAAGAGGGGTCACAAGAGACCCAGTACTTC. Complete variable domain (other parts from reference TRBV7-9 and TRBJ2-5): DTGVSQNPRHKITKRGQNVTFRCDPISEHNRLYWYRQTLGQGPEFLTYFQNEAQLEKSRLLSDRFSAERPKGSFSTLEIQRTEQGDSAMYLCASSHQEGSQETQYFGPGTRLLVL.

The chain carries TRBV19 and TRBJ1-1; D not resolved. CDR3 length: 14 residues. Germline CDR1 reads LNHDA; CDR2 reads SQIVND (reference sequence). V was clipped by 9 bases and J by 0 bases, with 14 bases between them. CDR3: CARIPGDMNTEAFF. CDR3 nucleotides: TGTGCCAGAATCCCGGGAGACATGAACACTGAAGCTTTCTTT.

The chain employs TRBV7-9 and TRBJ2-3; no firm D call. Germline V gives CDR1 SEHNR, CDR2 FQNEAQ (reference sequence). Trimming stripped 3 bases from V and 4 bases from J, with 14 bases between. The CDR3 is 15 residues long. CDR3 sequence reads: CASSLSPGGSDTQYF. CDR3 nucleotide sequence: TGTGCCAGCAGCTTGTCGCCGGGCGGATCAGATACGCAGTATTTT.

The chain uses TRBV15 and TRBJ2-5, with 15 bases lining up with TRBD2. Germline V gene sequence: CDR1 LNHNV, CDR2 YYDKDF (reference sequence). The CDR3 extends over 16 amino acids. V lost 6 bases, J lost 5 bases, and 7 bases stayed unmatched. The CDR3 sequence is CATSKGLAGGGETQYF. CDR3 bases: TGTGCCACCAGTAAGGGACTAGCGGGAGGTGGGGAGACCCAGTACTTC.

The J gene is TRBJ2-1, the V gene TRBV28, with TRBD1 matching over 8 bases. The CDR3 covers 13 residues. Germline V gene lookup returns CDR1 MDHEN and CDR2 SYDVKM. The ends lost 7 bases at V and 7 bases at J; junction bases unmatched: 6. CDR3 coding DNA: TGTGCCAGCAAGGGACAGGTGTTTAATGAGCAGTTCTTC. Its protein is CASKGQVFNEQFF.

The CDR3 sequence is CASSGLAGASYEQYF. CDR3 in DNA: TGTGCCAGCAGTGGATTAGCGGGAGCCTCCTACGAGCAGTACTTC. J is TRBJ2-7 and V is TRBV6-1, with 9 bases lining up with TRBD2. The J segment lost 0 bases and the V segment lost 4 bases, leaving 4 bases of the junction unmatched. CDR1 is MNHNS and CDR2 is SASEGT in the germline V gene. The CDR3 sequence is 15 residues long.

The genes are TRBV2 and TRBJ2-1, with D possibly matching TRBD1 (5 bases). The germline V and J ends were trimmed by 4 bases and 12 bases, with 19 bases remaining between them. CDR1 and CDR2 from the germline V gene are SNHLY and FYNNEI. This CDR3 is 14 amino acids long. DNA for the CDR3: TGTGCCAGCAGTGCAAGTTCCGGCAGGGCCGGGCAGTTCTTC. This translates into CASSASSGRAGQFF.

The chain links TRBV7-3 to TRBJ2-1; D is perhaps TRBD2 (5 bases). V shed 3 bases and J shed 5 bases, with 8 bases lying between them. CDR3 length: 13 residues. The germline V gene encodes CDR1 SGHTA and CDR2 FQGTGA. The CDR3 loop reads CASSLDSNNEQFF. The CDR3 DNA is TGTGCCAGCAGCTTGGACTCAAACAATGAGCAGTTCTTC.